This T cell receptor (beta chain) comes out of a study of CD8 T cells in ankylosing spondylitis. The study, taken as a whole, reports: Disease-linked clones, CD8+, were relatively rare in peripheral blood. Some of the motif variants had earlier been found in reactive arthritis patients' fluid and blood. Made up of eight highly homologous variants, a TCR beta motif appeared characteristic of ankylosing spondylitis blood.

The germline V gene encodes CDR1 LGHNA and CDR2 YSLEER. The V end was cut by 1 base, the J end by 1 base, with 11 bases between. There are 15 residues in the CDR3. This clonotype is judged medium-sized. Its antigen is unknown. Each TCR beta library was made by quantitative 5'-RACE that incorporated molecular barcodes. TCRdb used MiXCR to reprocess the 5' RACE reads, holding one entry per CDR3 protein. In the table there are 180,000 or so distinct CDR3 sequences, approximately 10% of which are singletons. Input material: blood, either unsorted or a sorted T cell fraction (not recorded which). This TCR was sampled from a male donor with ankylosing spondylitis or in good health (not recorded which). The chain uses TRBV4-3 and TRBJ2-7, with D possibly matching TRBD2 (6 bases). This CDR3 reads CASSQVADLSYEQYF. CDR3 bases: TGCGCCAGCAGCCAAGTAGCGGACCTGTCCTACGAGCAGTACTTC.